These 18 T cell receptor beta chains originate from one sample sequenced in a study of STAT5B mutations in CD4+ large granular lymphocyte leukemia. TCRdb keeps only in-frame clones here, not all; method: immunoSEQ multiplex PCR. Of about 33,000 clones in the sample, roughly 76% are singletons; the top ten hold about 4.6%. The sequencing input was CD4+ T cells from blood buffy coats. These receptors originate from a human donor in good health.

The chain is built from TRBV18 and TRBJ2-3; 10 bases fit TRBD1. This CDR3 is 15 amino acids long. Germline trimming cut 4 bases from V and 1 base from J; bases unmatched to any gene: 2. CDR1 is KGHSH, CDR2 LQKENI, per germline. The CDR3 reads CASSRQGAGTDTQYF. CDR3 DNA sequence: TGTGCCAGCTCACGACAGGGGGCAGGCACAGATACGCAGTATTTT.

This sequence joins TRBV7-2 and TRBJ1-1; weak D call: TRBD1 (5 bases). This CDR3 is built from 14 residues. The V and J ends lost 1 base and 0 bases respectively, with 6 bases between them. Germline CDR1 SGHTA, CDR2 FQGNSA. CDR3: CASSLGGMNTEAFF. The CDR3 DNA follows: TGTGCCAGCAGCTTAGGGGGGATGAACACTGAAGCTTTCTTT.

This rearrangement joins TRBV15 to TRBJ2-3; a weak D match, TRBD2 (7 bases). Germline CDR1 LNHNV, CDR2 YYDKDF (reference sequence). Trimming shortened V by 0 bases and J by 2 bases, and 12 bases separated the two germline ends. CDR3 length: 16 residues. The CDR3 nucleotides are TGTGCCACCAGCAGAGAGTCGCGGGGGCCCACAGATACGCAGTATTTT. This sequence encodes CATSRESRGPTDTQYF.

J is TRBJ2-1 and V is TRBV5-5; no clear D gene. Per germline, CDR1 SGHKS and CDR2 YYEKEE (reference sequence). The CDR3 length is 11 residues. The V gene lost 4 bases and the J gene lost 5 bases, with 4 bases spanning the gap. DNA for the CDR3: TGTGCCAGCAGCCGGGACAATGAGCAGTTCTTC. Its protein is CASSRDNEQFF.

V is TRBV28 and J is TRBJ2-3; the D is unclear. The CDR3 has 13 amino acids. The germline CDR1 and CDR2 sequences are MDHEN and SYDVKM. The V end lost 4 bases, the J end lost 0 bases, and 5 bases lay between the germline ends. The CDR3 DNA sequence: TGTGCCAGCAGTTCCGGGAGCACAGATACGCAGTATTTT. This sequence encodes CASSSGSTDTQYF.

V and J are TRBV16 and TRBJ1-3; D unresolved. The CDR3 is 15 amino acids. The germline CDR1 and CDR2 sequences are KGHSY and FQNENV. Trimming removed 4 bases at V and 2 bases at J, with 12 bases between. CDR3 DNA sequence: TGTGCCAGCAGCCGAGACCGGACTCCTGGAAACACCATATATTTT. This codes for CASSRDRTPGNTIYF.

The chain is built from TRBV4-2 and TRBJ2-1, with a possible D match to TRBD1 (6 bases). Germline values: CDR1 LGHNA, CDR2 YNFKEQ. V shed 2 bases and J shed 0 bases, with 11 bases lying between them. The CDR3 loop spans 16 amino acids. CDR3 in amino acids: CASSQSQGSSYNEQFF. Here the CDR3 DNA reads TGTGCCAGCAGCCAATCCCAGGGGAGCTCCTACAATGAGCAGTTCTTC.

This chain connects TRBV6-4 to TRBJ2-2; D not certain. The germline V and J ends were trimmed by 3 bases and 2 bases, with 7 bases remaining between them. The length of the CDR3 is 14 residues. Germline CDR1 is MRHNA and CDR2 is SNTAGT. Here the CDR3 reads CASSEETNTGELFF. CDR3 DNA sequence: TGTGCCAGCAGTGAGGAGACCAACACCGGGGAGCTGTTTTTT.

CDR3: CASSFWGRDTEAFF. The CDR3 DNA follows: TGTGCCAGCAGTTTTTGGGGGAGGGACACTGAAGCTTTCTTT. The chain has TRBV28 and TRBJ1-1, with D possibly being TRBD1 (5 bases). Trimming cost V 3 bases and J 3 bases, with 11 bases left between them. Germline V gives CDR1 MDHEN, CDR2 SYDVKM. This CDR3 has 14 amino acids. Full variable domain (outside the CDR3, taken from reference TRBV28 and TRBJ1-1): DVKVTQSSRYLVKRTGEKVFLECVQDMDHENMFWYRQDPGLGLRLIYFSYDVKMKEKGDIPEGYSVSREKKERFSLILESASTNQTSMYLCASSFWGRDTEAFFGQGTRLTVV.

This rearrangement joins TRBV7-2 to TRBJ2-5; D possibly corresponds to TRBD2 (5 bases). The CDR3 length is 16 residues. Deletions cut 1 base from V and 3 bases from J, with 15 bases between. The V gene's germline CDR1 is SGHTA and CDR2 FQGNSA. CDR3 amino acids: CASSLGWASRKETQYF. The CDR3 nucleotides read TGTGCCAGCAGCTTAGGGTGGGCTAGCCGCAAAGAGACCCAGTACTTC. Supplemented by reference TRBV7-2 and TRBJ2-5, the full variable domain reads GAGVSQSPSNKVTEKGKDVELRCDPISGHTALYWYRQSLGQGLEFLIYFQGNSAPDKSGLPSDRFSAERTGGSVSTLTIQRTQQEDSAVYLCASSLGWASRKETQYFGPGTRLLVL.

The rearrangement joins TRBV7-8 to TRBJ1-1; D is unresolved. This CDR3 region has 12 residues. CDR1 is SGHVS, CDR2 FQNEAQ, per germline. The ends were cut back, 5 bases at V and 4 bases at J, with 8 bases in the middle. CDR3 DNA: TGTGCCAGCAGCAAGATCCCCACTGAAGCTTTCTTT. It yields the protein CASSKIPTEAFF.

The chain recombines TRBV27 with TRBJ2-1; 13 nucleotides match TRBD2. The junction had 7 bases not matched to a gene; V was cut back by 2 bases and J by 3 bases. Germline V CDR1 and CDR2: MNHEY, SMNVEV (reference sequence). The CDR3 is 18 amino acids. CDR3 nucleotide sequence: TGTGCCAGCAGTTTACGCCTTTGGACTAGCGGGAGCTACAATGAGCAGTTCTTC. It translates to CASSLRLWTSGSYNEQFF.

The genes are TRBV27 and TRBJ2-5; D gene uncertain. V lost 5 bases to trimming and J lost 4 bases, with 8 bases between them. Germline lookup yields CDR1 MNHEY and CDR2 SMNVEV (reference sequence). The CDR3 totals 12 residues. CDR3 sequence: CASSASSETQYF. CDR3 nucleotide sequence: TGTGCCAGCAGTGCTAGTTCAGAGACCCAGTACTTC.

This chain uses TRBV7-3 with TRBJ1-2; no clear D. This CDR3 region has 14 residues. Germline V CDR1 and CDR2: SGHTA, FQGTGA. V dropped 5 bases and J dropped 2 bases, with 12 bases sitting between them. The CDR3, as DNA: TGTGCCAGCAGCCCCTCGAACTCCAACTATGGCTACACCTTC. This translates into CASSPSNSNYGYTF. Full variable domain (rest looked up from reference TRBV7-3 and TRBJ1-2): GAGVSQTPSNKVTEKGKYVELRCDPISGHTALYWYRQSLGQGPEFLIYFQGTGAADDSGLPNDRFFAVRPEGSVSTLKIQRTERGDSAVYLCASSPSNSNYGYTFGSGTRLTVV.

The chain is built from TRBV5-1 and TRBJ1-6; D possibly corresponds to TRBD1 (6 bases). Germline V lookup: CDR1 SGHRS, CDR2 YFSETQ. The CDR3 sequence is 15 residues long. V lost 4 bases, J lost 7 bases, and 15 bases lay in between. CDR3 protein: CASSPGAERNSPLHF. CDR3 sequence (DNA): TGCGCCAGCAGCCCGGGGGCCGAACGGAATTCACCCCTCCACTTT.

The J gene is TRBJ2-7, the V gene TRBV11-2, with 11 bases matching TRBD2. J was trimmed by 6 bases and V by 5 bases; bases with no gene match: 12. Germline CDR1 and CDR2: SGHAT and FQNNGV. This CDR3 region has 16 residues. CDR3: CASSKISGRAVGEQYF. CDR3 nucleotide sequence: TGTGCCAGCAGCAAAATTAGCGGGAGGGCCGTCGGCGAGCAGTACTTC.

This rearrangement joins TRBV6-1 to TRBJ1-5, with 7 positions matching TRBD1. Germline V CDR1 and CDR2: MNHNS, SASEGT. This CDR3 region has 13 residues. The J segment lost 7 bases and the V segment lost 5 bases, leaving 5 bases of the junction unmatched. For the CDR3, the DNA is TGTGCCAGCAGTCCGACAGGGAGGCAGCCCCAGCATTTT. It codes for CASSPTGRQPQHF.

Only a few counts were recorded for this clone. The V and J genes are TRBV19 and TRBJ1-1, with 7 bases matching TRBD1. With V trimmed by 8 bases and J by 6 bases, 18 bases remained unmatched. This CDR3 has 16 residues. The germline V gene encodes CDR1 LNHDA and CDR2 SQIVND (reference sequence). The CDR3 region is CASGQPPGQQFSEAFF. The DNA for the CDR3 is TGTGCCAGTGGACAACCGCCGGGACAGCAGTTCTCTGAAGCTTTCTTT.